A single sample gave rise to the 14 T cell receptor beta chains below, sequenced in a study of human T cells and chemical hapten exposure (dated by TCRdb to the early 2020s). Explained via the paper, the time point label denotes: patch test 1, 2 weeks after DPC sensitization. The treatment or condition label on this specimen signifies: therapeutic diphenylcyclopropenone sensitization with weekly scalp DPC. Library preparation employed RACE. This sample was sequenced with a NextSeq 500. TCRdb reran the public reads through fastp at Q25 and MiXCR, keeping productive beta chains. A single entry per CDR3 protein holds the most common genes and DNA from its merged rows. This sample is represented by 350,000 or so distinct CDR3 sequences; around 7% of them were singletons. The ten top clones hold around 8.2% of the sample. The sample in question was whole blood, obtained in connection with sensitization to the hapten diphenylcyclopropenone (DPC). All receptors derive from a woman younger than 30 with alopecia areata. Some clones in this sample may be carry-over from other donors' samples.

The chain combines TRBV12-3 or TRBV12-4 with TRBJ2-3, with a tentative D call TRBD2 (7 bases). The CDR3 spans 16 residues. V lost 6 bases, J lost 2 bases, and 18 bases lay in between. DNA for the CDR3: TGTGCCAGCAGCCCTAGGACCGGGGGGCTCACAGATACGCAGTATTTT. This sequence encodes CASSPRTGGLTDTQYF.

In its sample, this clonotype was seen a few times. J is TRBJ1-6 and V is TRBV2, with D perhaps TRBD1 (5 bases). The CDR3 has 14 residues. The V end lost 5 bases, the J end lost 10 bases, and 15 bases lay between the germline ends. Germline values: CDR1 SNHLY, CDR2 FYNNEI. The CDR3 DNA follows: TGTGCCAGCAGTCGGAGGGGAAAGGAATCACCCCTCCACTTT. Translated: CASSRRGKESPLHF.

This clonotype has a count of ten or more. The J gene is TRBJ2-2, the V gene TRBV7-3; TRBD1 might be the D (6 bases). The germline V and J ends were trimmed by 7 bases and 4 bases, with 25 bases remaining between them. The CDR3 runs 18 residues. Germline CDR1 is SGHTA and CDR2 is FQGTGA. This CDR3 is CASTLAGQGPSGTGELFF. The CDR3 DNA reads TGTGCCAGCACCCTGGCGGGTCAGGGGCCCTCGGGCACCGGGGAGCTGTTTTTT.

This chain connects TRBV13 to TRBJ1-2, with TRBD1 matching over 7 bases. The CDR3 covers 14 residues. The ends lost 6 bases at V and 4 bases at J; junction bases unmatched: 8. CDR1 PRHDT and CDR2 FYEKMQ come from the germline V gene (reference sequence). The CDR3 spells CASSLDRSTYGYTF. For the CDR3, the DNA is TGTGCCAGCAGTTTGGACAGGTCAACCTATGGCTACACCTTC.

This clonotype was seen a handful of times. The gene calls are TRBV6-1 and TRBJ2-3; D is uncertain. The CDR3 sequence is 14 residues long. Trimming left V 4 bases short and J 1 base short, with 9 bases between. Germline V gene lookup returns CDR1 MNHNS and CDR2 SASEGT. This CDR3 is CASSGPDGTDTQYF. CDR3 in DNA: TGTGCCAGCAGTGGACCCGACGGCACAGATACGCAGTATTTT.

This clonotype was seen more than once but under ten times. This chain links TRBV4-2 with TRBJ1-2; 8 bases align to TRBD1. CDR1 and CDR2 from the germline V gene are LGHNA and YNFKEQ. CDR3 length: 15 residues. V lost 1 base to trimming and J lost 6 bases; unmatched junction nucleotides: 7. For the CDR3, the DNA is TGTGCCAGCAGCCAAGTTGGCGCGACAGGGGATGGCTACACCTTC. This codes for CASSQVGATGDGYTF.

The chain joins TRBV7-2 to TRBJ2-3; D is possibly TRBD1 (5 bases). V lost 1 base, J lost 7 bases, and 12 bases lay in between. This CDR3 spans 14 amino acids. Germline V gene lookup returns CDR1 SGHTA and CDR2 FQGNSA. Written as DNA, the CDR3 is TGTGCCAGCAGCTTAGGGGGCATACAATATACGCAGTATTTT. Its translation: CASSLGGIQYTQYF.

This clonotype was found many times. CDR3: CASKAATKETQYF. The CDR3 DNA reads TGTGCCAGCAAGGCAGCGACCAAAGAGACCCAGTACTTC. The chain links TRBV27 to TRBJ2-5; no reliable D call. Germline values: CDR1 MNHEY, CDR2 SMNVEV (reference sequence). The CDR3 runs 13 residues. Trimming took off 7 bases at V and 3 bases at J, with 12 bases between the two ends.

This clonotype was counted at least ten times. The chain carries TRBV7-2 and TRBJ2-1; TRBD1 aligns across 9 bases. Germline trimming cut 5 bases from V and 7 bases from J; bases unmatched to any gene: 9. In germline, CDR1 is SGHTA, CDR2 FQGNSA. This CDR3 is 15 amino acids long. CDR3 sequence reads: CASSLGGQGNNEQFF. CDR3 sequence (DNA): TGTGCCAGCAGCCTAGGGGGACAGGGTAATAATGAGCAGTTCTTC.

This clonotype was counted only a few times. This chain links TRBV5-1 with TRBJ2-5, with D possibly being TRBD1 or TRBD2 (5 bases each). V was trimmed by 6 bases and J by 5 bases, leaving 14 bases between them. The CDR3 runs to 13 residues. Looked up from germline, CDR1 is SGHRS and CDR2 is YFSETQ. Here the CDR3 DNA reads TGCGCCAGCACCTCCCAGGGAGCGGAGACCCAGTACTTC. Translation: CASTSQGAETQYF.

Note on this clonotype: Its ends do not fully match the called genes, so a read error is possible. The rearrangement uses TRBV6-5 and TRBJ1-2; D is possibly TRBD1 (5 bases). Germline values: CDR1 MNHEY, CDR2 SVGAGI. This CDR3 has 14 residues. The CDR3 is CASSYSRQPYRYTF. CDR3 sequence (DNA): TGTGCCAGCAGTTACTCGAGACAGCCCTATCGCTACACCTTC.

The table lists this clonotype with many counts. The DNA for the CDR3 is TGTGCCAGCAGTAAGACAGGGAGAACTGAAGCTTTCTTT. This translates into CASSKTGRTEAFF. The V gene is TRBV6-4, the J gene TRBJ1-1; TRBD1 aligns across 7 bases. In germline, CDR1 is MRHNA, CDR2 SNTAGT. V was pared by 5 bases and J by 5 bases, with 5 bases of the junction left unmatched. CDR3 length: 13 residues.

The CDR3 nucleotides read TGTGCCAGCACCGGAGGAGCGGGTCCAACCTACGAGCAGTACTTC. Protein: CASTGGAGPTYEQYF. The V and J genes are TRBV9 and TRBJ2-7, with D possibly matching TRBD2 (6 bases). Trimming stripped 6 bases from V and 2 bases from J, with 18 bases between. CDR3 length equals 15 residues. Germline V gives CDR1 SGDLS, CDR2 YYNGEE.

In this sample, this clonotype turned up a few times. The chain has TRBV6-5 and TRBJ1-2, with D perhaps TRBD1 (6 bases). The length of the CDR3 is 13 residues. The germline gives CDR1 MNHEY, CDR2 SVGAGI. Trimming took 5 bases from V and 6 from J, leaving 13 bases between them. The DNA of the CDR3 is TGTGCCAGCAGTAAACACAGGGAGGATGGCTACACCTTC. Its translation: CASSKHREDGYTF.